The clone carrying this T cell receptor beta chain came up once. The antigen is unknown. Researchers ran the PCR with 60 Vbeta and 13 Jbeta primers. Assay: immunoSEQ multiplex PCR; the TCRdb copy retains only in-frame clones and omits some. Of fewer than 200,000 clones in the sample, roughly 85% are singletons; the top ten hold 1.5%. The data stem from a study of cytomegalovirus exposure and HLA in healthy donors. Study-level findings and limits: Reportedly, fewer N-insertions than the 666-donor mean appeared in an Asian-associated ancestry cluster in a later analysis.

The CDR3 spans 15 residues. With 3 bases removed from V and 0 bases from J, the gap between germline ends came to 9 bases. The germline V gene has CDR1 LNHDA and CDR2 SQIVND (reference sequence). V and J are TRBV19 and TRBJ1-3; D is unclear. This TCR was sampled from a male donor in good health and CMV-seronegative. Sequences were obtained from PBMCs. In DNA form, the CDR3 reads TGTGCCAGTAGTATGAGTGTCTACTCTGGAAACACCATATATTTT. Translating it yields CASSMSVYSGNTIYF.